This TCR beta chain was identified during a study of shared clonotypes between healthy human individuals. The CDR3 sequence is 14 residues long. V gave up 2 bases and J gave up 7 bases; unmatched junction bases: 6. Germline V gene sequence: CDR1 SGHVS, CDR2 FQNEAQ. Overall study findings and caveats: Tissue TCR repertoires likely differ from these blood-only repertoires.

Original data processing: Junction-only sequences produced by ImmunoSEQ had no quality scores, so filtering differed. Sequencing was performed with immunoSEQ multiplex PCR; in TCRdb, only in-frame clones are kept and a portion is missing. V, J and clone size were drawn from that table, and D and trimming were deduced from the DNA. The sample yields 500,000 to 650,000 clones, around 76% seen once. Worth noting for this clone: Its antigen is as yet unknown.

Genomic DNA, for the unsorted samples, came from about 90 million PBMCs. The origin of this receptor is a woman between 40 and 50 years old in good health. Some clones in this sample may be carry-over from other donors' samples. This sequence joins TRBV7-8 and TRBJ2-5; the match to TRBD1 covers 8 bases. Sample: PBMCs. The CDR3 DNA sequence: TGTGCCAGCAGCTTATGGCAGGGGGCGGGGACCCAGTACTTC. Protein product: CASSLWQGAGTQYF.